Listed here are 10 T cell receptor beta chains from one sample, sequenced in a study of siplizumab effects on memory and regulatory T cells. Generated by immunoSEQ multiplex PCR, the TCRdb table keeps only in-frame clones and is missing some. The sample contains over 85,000 clones, approximately 90% of which appear only once. The sample comprised CD4+ T cells sorted from blood. The receptors were sampled from a human donor in good health.

The chain has TRBV14 and TRBJ2-2; D remains unclear. CDR3 size: 13 residues. Germline assignment: CDR1 SGHDN and CDR2 FVKESK. V gave up 3 bases and J gave up 6 bases, with 8 bases separating them. The CDR3 DNA reads as TGTGCCAGCAGCCAGCCAAGGGCCGGGGAGCTGTTTTTT. Residues: CASSQPRAGELFF. The whole variable domain, filled in from reference TRBV14 and TRBJ2-2, reads EAGVTQFPSHSVIEKGQTVTLRCDPISGHDNLYWYRRVMGKEIKFLLHFVKESKQDESGMPNNRFLAERTGGTYSTLKVQPAELEDSGVYFCASSQPRAGELFFGEGSRLTVL.

V is TRBV28 and J is TRBJ1-1, with 9 positions matching TRBD1. With 3 bases clipped from V and 7 bases from J, the junction kept 6 bases outside the gene matches. The germline CDR1 and CDR2 sequences are MDHEN and SYDVKM. CDR3 length: 14 residues. The CDR3 nucleotides are TGTGCCAGCAGTTTTGGGGACAGGGCCAGTGAAGCTTTCTTT. As protein: CASSFGDRASEAFF. Drawing the rest from reference TRBV28 and TRBJ1-1, the complete variable domain is DVKVTQSSRYLVKRTGEKVFLECVQDMDHENMFWYRQDPGLGLRLIYFSYDVKMKEKGDIPEGYSVSREKKERFSLILESASTNQTSMYLCASSFGDRASEAFFGQGTRLTVV.

Here the CDR3 DNA reads TGCAGCGTTGGTCTAGCGGGAATCACAGATACGCAGTATTTT. It specifies CSVGLAGITDTQYF. This chain uses TRBV29-1 with TRBJ2-3, with 9 bases that match TRBD2. Germline values: CDR1 SQVTM, CDR2 ANQGSEA. This CDR3 is built from 14 residues. The ends lost 4 bases at V and 2 bases at J; junction bases unmatched: 4.

The V and J genes are TRBV4-2 and TRBJ1-2; D unresolved. Trimming left V 7 bases short and J 7 bases short, with 19 bases between. The germline gives CDR1 LGHNA, CDR2 YNFKEQ. CDR3 length: 14 residues. The CDR3 DNA follows: TGTGCCAGCACCCCTAGAAAGGAGGCCCTTGGCTACACCTTC. This translates into CASTPRKEALGYTF.

The CDR3 region has the DNA TGTGCCAGCTTCGCGGACAGGGCGAACTATGGCTACACCTTC. Protein product: CASFADRANYGYTF. The rearrangement uses TRBV18 and TRBJ1-2, with TRBD1 matching 8 bases. The CDR3 length is 14 residues. Germline CDR1 reads KGHSH; CDR2 reads LQKENI. Trimming at V came to 7 bases and at J to 2 bases, leaving 6 bases not matched to a gene. Full variable domain (outside the CDR3, taken from reference TRBV18 and TRBJ1-2): NAGVMQNPRHLVRRRGQEARLRCSPMKGHSHVYWYRQLPEEGLKFMVYLQKENIIDESGMPKERFSAEFPKEGPSILRIQQVVRGDSAAYFCASFADRANYGYTFGSGTRLTVV.

J is TRBJ1-2 and V is TRBV19; 7 bases agree with TRBD1. The trim removed 1 base at V and 3 bases at J, leaving 5 bases unmatched. Germline CDR1 and CDR2: LNHDA and SQIVND (reference sequence). The CDR3 has 15 amino acids. CDR3 coding DNA: TGTGCCAGTAGTATAGCGCAGGGGGAGGACTATGGCTACACCTTC. It specifies CASSIAQGEDYGYTF.

This chain links TRBV19 with TRBJ2-6; D remains unclear. This CDR3 is built from 16 residues. The V end was cut by 6 bases, the J end by 4 bases, with 16 bases between. Germline CDR1 and CDR2: LNHDA and SQIVND (reference sequence). The CDR3: CASRTGKVSGANVLTF. In DNA, the CDR3 is TGTGCCAGTAGGACGGGCAAAGTATCCGGGGCCAACGTCCTGACTTTC. The complete variable domain, with remaining parts taken from reference TRBV19 and TRBJ2-6, reads DGGITQSPKYLFRKEGQNVTLSCEQNLNHDAMYWYRQDPGQGLRLIYYSQIVNDFQKGDIAEGYSVSREKKESFPLTVTSAQKNPTAFYLCASRTGKVSGANVLTFGAGSRLTVL.

The genes are TRBV21-1 and TRBJ1-2. TRBV21-1 represents a pseudogene. The CDR3 is 14 residues long. Here the CDR3 DNA reads TGTGCCAGCAGCAATTTAATAAAGGACTATGGCTACACCTTC. It is translated as CASSNLIKDYGYTF.

The chain carries TRBV7-9 and TRBJ1-2; D may be TRBD1 (5 bases). Trimming removed 0 bases at V and 8 bases at J, with 13 bases between. Germline V gene sequence: CDR1 SEHNR, CDR2 FQNEAQ (reference sequence). CDR3 length: 14 residues. CDR3 DNA: TGTGCCAGCAGCTTAGCGGACGGGGCGCACGGCTACACCTTC. Translating gives CASSLADGAHGYTF.

The rearrangement uses TRBV7-2 and TRBJ2-5, with a weak D call TRBD2 (6 bases). The germline CDR1 and CDR2 sequences are SGHTA and FQGNSA. This CDR3 has 14 residues. V was trimmed by 3 bases and J by 7 bases, leaving 15 bases between them. CDR3 sequence: CASSLSGGARTQYF. The CDR3 DNA sequence: TGTGCCAGCAGCTTGAGCGGAGGGGCCCGGACCCAGTACTTC.